Shown below are 12 T cell receptor beta chains from a single sample sequenced in a study of cytomegalovirus exposure and HLA in healthy donors. The primer mix had 60 Vbeta and 13 Jbeta primers. TCRdb's table, derived via immunoSEQ multiplex PCR, lists solely in-frame clones and lacks some. The repertoire includes over 150,000 clones, roughly 78% of them detected once, and 1% sits in the top ten. The sample comprised PBMCs. These receptors all stem from a woman aged 45-65 years in good health and CMV-seropositive.

The chain combines TRBV5-1 with TRBJ1-1; no definite D call. The germline V and J ends were trimmed by 2 bases and 0 bases, with 11 bases remaining between them. Germline V gene sequence: CDR1 SGHRS, CDR2 YFSETQ. The CDR3 totals 15 residues. In DNA, the CDR3 is TGCGCCAGCAGCTTAGCGGGATCCATGAACACTGAAGCTTTCTTT. Translated, it gives CASSLAGSMNTEAFF.

J is TRBJ2-1 and V is TRBV5-1, with a possible D match to TRBD1 (5 bases). V lost 2 bases and J 8 bases, leaving 11 bases between the germline ends. CDR1 is SGHRS and CDR2 is YFSETQ in the germline V gene. The length of the CDR3 is 13 residues. The CDR3 loop reads CASSFSGYDEQFF. The CDR3, as DNA: TGCGCCAGCAGCTTCTCAGGGTATGATGAGCAGTTCTTC.

The chain has TRBV6-5 and TRBJ2-3; D unresolved. The length of the CDR3 is 14 residues. V dropped 0 bases and J dropped 2 bases, with 6 bases sitting between them. Germline V CDR1 and CDR2: MNHEY, SVGAGI. The CDR3 DNA sequence: TGTGCCAGCAGTTACTCCTTGGCCACAGATACGCAGTATTTT. Translated, it gives CASSYSLATDTQYF.

This chain joins TRBV5-4 and TRBJ1-2, with D possibly TRBD1 on 6 matching bases. Germline-derived CDR1 and CDR2 are SGHNT and YYREEE (reference sequence). V was clipped by 4 bases and J by 7 bases, with 17 bases between them. The CDR3 is 14 amino acids. Written as DNA, the CDR3 is TGTGCCAGCAGCCCCGGGGGGGGCACTGCTGGCTACACCTTC. Residues: CASSPGGGTAGYTF. Using reference TRBV5-4 and TRBJ1-2 for the parts outside the CDR3, the full variable domain is ETGVTQSPTHLIKTRGQQVTLRCSSQSGHNTVSWYQQALGQGPQFIFQYYREEENGRGNFPPRFSGLQFPNYSSELNVNALELDDSALYLCASSPGGGTAGYTFGSGTRLTVV.

The chain uses TRBV29-1 and TRBJ2-7; D is perhaps TRBD1 (5 bases). The V gene's germline CDR1 is SQVTM and CDR2 ANQGSEA. V was trimmed by 4 bases and J by 5 bases, leaving 12 bases between them. This CDR3 contains 12 residues. The CDR3 nucleotides read TGCAGCGTTGTAGGCAGGGAAGACGAGCAGTACTTC. It is translated as CSVVGREDEQYF.

The chain is built from TRBV15 and TRBJ1-2, with D perhaps TRBD1 (5 bases). Trimming stripped 0 bases from V and 4 bases from J, with 15 bases between. Germline CDR1 and CDR2: LNHNV and YYDKDF (reference sequence). The CDR3 spans 16 residues. CDR3 nucleotide sequence: TGTGCCACCAGCAGAGACCGGCTGACAGTGAGCTATGGCTACACCTTC. Amino acids: CATSRDRLTVSYGYTF. The variable domain in full, completed from reference TRBV15 and TRBJ1-2, reads DAMVIQNPRYQVTQFGKPVTLSCSQTLNHNVMYWYQQKSSQAPKLLFHYYDKDFNNEADTPDNFQSRRPNTSFCFLDIRSPGLGDTAMYLCATSRDRLTVSYGYTFGSGTRLTVV.

V and J are TRBV14 and TRBJ2-7, with D possibly being TRBD1 (5 bases). The ends were cut back, 0 bases at V and 6 bases at J, with 21 bases in the middle. Germline CDR1 reads SGHDN; CDR2 reads FVKESK. This CDR3 has 17 amino acids. CDR3 DNA: TGTGCCAGCAGCCAAGATCACAGGCGTTCGAAGTACGCCGAGCAGTACTTC. This gives the protein CASSQDHRRSKYAEQYF. Full variable domain (missing parts from reference TRBV14 and TRBJ2-7): EAGVTQFPSHSVIEKGQTVTLRCDPISGHDNLYWYRRVMGKEIKFLLHFVKESKQDESGMPNNRFLAERTGGTYSTLKVQPAELEDSGVYFCASSQDHRRSKYAEQYFGPGTRLTVT.

V and J are TRBV11-2 and TRBJ2-7, with D hard to call. The V end was cut by 3 bases, the J end by 4 bases, with 4 bases between. Germline V lookup: CDR1 SGHAT, CDR2 FQNNGV. CDR3 length: 11 residues. CDR3 sequence: CASSLRYEQYF. The CDR3 DNA reads TGTGCCAGCAGCTTGCGGTACGAGCAGTACTTC.

This clone has only one observation. This sequence joins TRBV9 and TRBJ1-4, with D unclear. Per germline, CDR1 SGDLS and CDR2 YYNGEE. The CDR3 has 14 amino acids. Trimming took off 0 bases at V and 3 bases at J, with 6 bases between the two ends. Here the CDR3 reads CASSVGGPNEKLFF. The DNA of the CDR3 is TGTGCCAGCAGCGTAGGAGGGCCTAATGAAAAACTGTTTTTT. The full variable domain, completed using reference TRBV9 and TRBJ1-4, is DSGVTQTPKHLITATGQRVTLRCSPRSGDLSVYWYQQSLDQGLQFLIQYYNGEERAKGNILERFSAQQFPDLHSELNLSSLELGDSALYFCASSVGGPNEKLFFGSGTQLSVL.

The chain is built from TRBV5-1 and TRBJ2-1; maybe TRBD2 (5 bases). Between the trimmed V and J ends, which lost 0 bases and 0 bases, there was a span of 13 bases. Germline V lookup: CDR1 SGHRS, CDR2 YFSETQ. The CDR3 has 17 amino acids. The CDR3 DNA follows: TGCGCCAGCAGCTTGGCCCCGGGATTGAGCTCCTACAATGAGCAGTTCTTC. Translating gives CASSLAPGLSSYNEQFF.

This chain links TRBV9 with TRBJ1-4; tentative D call: TRBD1 (6 bases). V was trimmed by 3 bases and J by 6 bases, leaving 18 bases between them. The CDR3 totals 16 residues. Germline V CDR1 and CDR2: SGDLS, YYNGEE. As DNA, the CDR3 is TGTGCCAGCAGCGCCCGCGGGGGGCAGGGCGATGAAAAACTGTTTTTT. Encoded protein: CASSARGGQGDEKLFF.

The J gene is TRBJ2-7, the V gene TRBV5-4, with 10 positions matching TRBD2. Germline V gene sequence: CDR1 SGHNT, CDR2 YYREEE (reference sequence). V shed 1 base and J 3 bases; nucleotides not matched to a gene: 4. The CDR3 is made up of 15 amino acids. CDR3 sequence reads: CASSLRTSGRYEQYF. Here the CDR3 DNA reads TGTGCCAGCAGCTTGCGGACTAGCGGACGCTACGAGCAGTACTTC.